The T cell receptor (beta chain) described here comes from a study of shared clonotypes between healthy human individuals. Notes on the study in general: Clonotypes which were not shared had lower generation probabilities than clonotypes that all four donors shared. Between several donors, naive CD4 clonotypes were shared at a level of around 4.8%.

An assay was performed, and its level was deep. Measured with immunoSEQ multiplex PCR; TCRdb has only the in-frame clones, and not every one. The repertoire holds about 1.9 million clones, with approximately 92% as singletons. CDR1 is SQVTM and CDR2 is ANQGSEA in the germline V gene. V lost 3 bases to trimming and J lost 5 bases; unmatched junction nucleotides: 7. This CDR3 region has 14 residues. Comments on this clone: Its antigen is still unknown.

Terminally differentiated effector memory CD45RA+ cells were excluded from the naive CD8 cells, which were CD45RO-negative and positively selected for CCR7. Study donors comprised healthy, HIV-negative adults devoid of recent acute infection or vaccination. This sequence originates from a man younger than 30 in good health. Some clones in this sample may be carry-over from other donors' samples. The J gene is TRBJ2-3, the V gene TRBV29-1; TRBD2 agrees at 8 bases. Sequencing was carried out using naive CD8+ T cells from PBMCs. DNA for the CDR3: TGCAGCGTTGACGAAGCGGGAGTCCTAGATACGCAGTATTTT. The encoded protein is CSVDEAGVLDTQYF.